Sequencing of this T cell receptor (beta chain) was carried out in a study of control samples from healthy donors and cancer patients. Libraries were prepared by immunoSEQ multiplex PCR; TCRdb keeps only in-frame clonotypes and omits some of them. The table lists around 130,000 clones, around nine tenths of them singletons. Sequences were obtained from blood. The TCR sequence derives from a man aged 25 to 45 in good health.

CDR3 nucleotides: TGCGCCAGCAGTTTCTACCTTCCCCGGGACAGGGAAGATCAGCCCCAGCATTTT. Translation gives CASSFYLPRDREDQPQHF. The rearrangement joins TRBV4-1 to TRBJ1-5, with 9 bases identical to TRBD1. Germline CDR1 is MGHRA and CDR2 is YSYEKL. There are 18 residues in the CDR3. V lost 6 bases to trimming and J lost 5 bases; unmatched junction nucleotides: 17.